What follows are 18 T cell receptor beta chains derived from one specimen sequenced in a study of blood T cell repertoires in COVID-19. Data came from immunoSEQ multiplex PCR; TCRdb stores just in-frame clones and leaves some out. This sample yields approximately 270,000 clones, of which nearly 90% are seen a single time; 1.9% belongs to the top ten. The specimen sequenced was PBMCs or T cells enriched from blood (not recorded which). The receptors originated from a woman aged 60-75 years who had recovered from COVID-19.

The chain carries TRBV9 and TRBJ1-1; the D gene is possibly TRBD1 (5 bases). This CDR3 has 16 amino acids. V gave up 4 bases and J gave up 3 bases, with 19 bases separating them. Germline V lookup: CDR1 SGDLS, CDR2 YYNGEE. The CDR3 spells CASSKMSGLGDTEAFF. The CDR3, as DNA: TGTGCCAGCAGCAAAATGTCGGGCTTAGGGGACACTGAAGCTTTCTTT.

The genes are TRBV4-1 and TRBJ2-5; 15 bases fit TRBD2. Looked up from germline, CDR1 is MGHRA and CDR2 is YSYEKL. The V and J ends lost 3 bases and 2 bases, in that order; junction bases with no gene match: 7. CDR3 length: 18 residues. The CDR3 DNA reads TGCGCCAGCAGCCACGGGACTAGCGGGGGGAATATGCAAGAGACCCAGTACTTC. Amino acids: CASSHGTSGGNMQETQYF.

This clone has only one observation. The V gene is TRBV28, the J gene TRBJ1-3, with D unresolved. From germline, CDR1 is MDHEN and CDR2 SYDVKM. Trimming pared 7 bases from V and 3 bases from J, leaving 13 bases between. This CDR3 comprises 14 residues. CDR3 amino acids: CASTPGRGGNTIYF. The DNA of the CDR3 is TGTGCCAGCACCCCCGGCCGGGGTGGAAACACCATATATTTT.

The V and J genes are TRBV7-2 and TRBJ1-1; 7 nucleotides align to TRBD1. CDR1 and CDR2 (germline): SGHTA, FQGNSA. V was pared by 3 bases and J by 5 bases, with 6 bases of the junction left unmatched. This CDR3 comprises 14 residues. CDR3 nucleotide sequence: TGTGCCAGCAGCTTGACAGGGTCGGATACTGAAGCTTTCTTT. It is translated as CASSLTGSDTEAFF.

The chain has TRBV2 and TRBJ1-1, with D perhaps matching TRBD1 (5 bases). Germline V lookup: CDR1 SNHLY, CDR2 FYNNEI. The CDR3 consists of 16 residues. Trimming stripped 7 bases from V and 1 base from J, with 19 bases between. The CDR3 nucleotides read TGTGCCAGCACCAGGGATCACTGGTTGGCGAACACTGAAGCTTTCTTT. Its translation is CASTRDHWLANTEAFF.

This sequence joins TRBV2 and TRBJ1-5; D might be TRBD1 (5 bases). V gave up 0 bases and J gave up 5 bases, with 14 bases separating them. Germline assignment: CDR1 SNHLY and CDR2 FYNNEI. This CDR3 spans 16 amino acids. CDR3 bases: TGTGCCAGCAGTGAAGCGCTTTGGGGGGGGGATCAGCCCCAGCATTTT. It encodes CASSEALWGGDQPQHF.

The sample holds a few counts of this clone. The chain combines TRBV6-4 with TRBJ2-3; 10 nucleotides align to TRBD2. CDR1 is MRHNA, CDR2 SNTAGT, per germline. Unmatched junction bases numbered 6, after V lost 6 bases and J lost 3 bases. The CDR3 spans 15 residues. Written as DNA, the CDR3 is TGTGCCAGCAGCCCTAGCGGGAGCGGGACAGATACGCAGTATTTT. Translating it yields CASSPSGSGTDTQYF.

The chain carries TRBV5-1 and TRBJ2-1; D is perhaps TRBD1 (5 bases). The CDR3 is 15 residues long. Trimming cost V 1 base and J 4 bases, with 12 bases left between them. Germline values: CDR1 SGHRS, CDR2 YFSETQ. The CDR3: CASSLMQGPYNEQFF. The CDR3 DNA sequence: TGCGCCAGCAGCTTGATGCAGGGCCCATACAATGAGCAGTTCTTC.

The chain links TRBV7-8 to TRBJ1-1, with no clear D. CDR1 SGHVS and CDR2 FQNEAQ come from the germline V gene. Trimming stripped 2 bases from V and 5 bases from J, with 9 bases between. The CDR3 loop spans 13 amino acids. In DNA form, the CDR3 reads TGTGCCAGCAGCTTAACGGCGGAGACTGAAGCTTTCTTT. This codes for CASSLTAETEAFF.

The rearrangement joins TRBV6-4 to TRBJ1-6, with no clear D. The length of the CDR3 is 16 residues. Trimming removed 0 bases from V and 8 bases from J, with 14 bases in between. Per the germline V gene, CDR1 is MRHNA and CDR2 is SNTAGT. The CDR3 spells CASSDSQEGRYSPLHF. The CDR3 DNA sequence: TGTGCCAGCAGTGACTCTCAGGAAGGGAGGTATTCACCCCTCCACTTT.

This clone was counted between two and nine times. CDR3 bases: TGTGCCTGGAGTTCCAGGGGGCTTAATTCTGGAAACACCATATATTTT. Amino acids: CAWSSRGLNSGNTIYF. This chain connects TRBV30 to TRBJ1-3; the match to TRBD1 covers 8 bases. The CDR3 sequence is 16 residues long. With V trimmed by 2 bases and J by 1 base, 7 bases remained unmatched. The germline CDR1 and CDR2 sequences are GTSNPN and SVGIG (reference sequence).

The chain carries TRBV5-4 and TRBJ2-7; TRBD2 aligns across 8 bases. The V and J ends lost 4 bases and 3 bases, in that order; junction bases with no gene match: 15. The CDR3 has 17 amino acids. CDR1 is SGHNT and CDR2 is YYREEE in the germline V gene (reference sequence). The CDR3 loop is CASSIGPGGARGYEQYF. As DNA, the CDR3 is TGTGCCAGCAGCATCGGACCGGGGGGGGCGCGCGGCTACGAGCAGTACTTC.

This clone was seen only once. The chain joins TRBV6-1 to TRBJ2-2, with D maybe TRBD2 (6 bases). CDR1 and CDR2 from the germline V gene are MNHNS and SASEGT. This CDR3 spans 16 amino acids. Deletions cut 2 bases from V and 5 bases from J, with 15 bases between. The DNA of the CDR3 is TGTGCCAGCAGTGAAATCCCCACCCGGGAGACCGGGGAGCTGTTTTTT. This sequence encodes CASSEIPTRETGELFF.

The CDR3, as DNA: TGCGCCAGCAGCCTGGATGGACAGGGGGGCACCGGGGAGCTGTTTTTT. It specifies CASSLDGQGGTGELFF. The chain recombines TRBV5-1 with TRBJ2-2, with 10 positions matching TRBD1. The CDR3 totals 16 residues. The V and J ends lost 4 bases and 4 bases, in that order; junction bases with no gene match: 7. The germline V gene has CDR1 SGHRS and CDR2 YFSETQ.

The V and J genes are TRBV5-5 and TRBJ2-1; a weak D match, TRBD1 (5 bases). This CDR3 region has 15 residues. The germline CDR1 and CDR2 sequences are SGHKS and YYEKEE (reference sequence). Deletions cut 0 bases from V and 0 bases from J, with 7 bases between. DNA for the CDR3: TGTGCCAGCAGCTTGGACGACAGCTCCTACAATGAGCAGTTCTTC. Residues: CASSLDDSSYNEQFF.

The chain has TRBV27 and TRBJ2-5; the D is unclear. The CDR3 runs to 14 residues. V dropped 1 base and J dropped 3 bases, with 9 bases sitting between them. Germline loops: CDR1 MNHEY, CDR2 SMNVEV (reference sequence). CDR3 sequence reads: CASSLWATKETQYF. The CDR3 DNA is TGTGCCAGCAGTTTATGGGCTACGAAAGAGACCCAGTACTTC.

V and J are TRBV29-1 and TRBJ2-7; unclear D gene. There are 14 residues in the CDR3. With 6 bases removed from V and 9 bases from J, the gap between germline ends came to 24 bases. Germline assignment: CDR1 SQVTM and CDR2 ANQGSEA. The CDR3 sequence is CSVVEDSGSPGQYF. The DNA for the CDR3 is TGCAGCGTCGTAGAGGATTCCGGGTCCCCTGGGCAGTACTTC.

V and J are TRBV7-3 and TRBJ2-3, with 11 bases identical to TRBD2. This CDR3 has 15 residues. In germline, CDR1 is SGHTA, CDR2 FQGTGA. Trimming at V came to 5 bases and at J to 3 bases, leaving 4 bases not matched to a gene. CDR3 protein: CASSAGLAETDTQYF. The CDR3 DNA sequence: TGTGCCAGCAGCGCGGGACTAGCGGAGACAGATACGCAGTATTTT.